This entry describes one TCR beta chain. Its specificity is unknown. V lost 6 bases and J 11 bases, leaving 20 bases between the germline ends. Per the germline V gene, CDR1 is SGHDT and CDR2 is YYEEEE. The CDR3 has 14 amino acids. This sample was taken from a study of cytomegalovirus exposure and HLA in healthy donors. Study conclusions and caveats: Later work showed greater clonal expansion in HLA-associated TCR beta chains than in equally common others.

Use of 60 Vbeta and 13 Jbeta primers characterized the PCR. Original analysis: It was a later analysis that counted about 80 million unique TCR beta chains, of which around 11 million were shared. Clones were sequenced by immunoSEQ multiplex PCR, and TCRdb holds only the in-frame ones, with some missing. D and trimming were read from the DNA, whereas the V and J calls and clone size are those reported in that table. The sample has 63,000 or so clones, around 73% seen once. The material sequenced was PBMCs. The receptor comes from a man aged 50-60 years in good health and CMV-seronegative. The V gene is TRBV5-6, the J gene TRBJ1-4; D remains ambiguous. CDR3 residues: CASTQAGEVRKLFF. DNA for the CDR3: TGTGCCAGCACTCAGGCTGGGGAGGTTCGGAAACTGTTTTTT. The whole variable domain, filled in from reference TRBV5-6 and TRBJ1-4, reads DAGVTQSPTHLIKTRGQQVTLRCSPKSGHDTVSWYQQALGQGPQFIFQYYEEEERQRGNFPDRFSGHQFPNYSSELNVNALLLGDSALYLCASTQAGEVRKLFFGSGTQLSVL.